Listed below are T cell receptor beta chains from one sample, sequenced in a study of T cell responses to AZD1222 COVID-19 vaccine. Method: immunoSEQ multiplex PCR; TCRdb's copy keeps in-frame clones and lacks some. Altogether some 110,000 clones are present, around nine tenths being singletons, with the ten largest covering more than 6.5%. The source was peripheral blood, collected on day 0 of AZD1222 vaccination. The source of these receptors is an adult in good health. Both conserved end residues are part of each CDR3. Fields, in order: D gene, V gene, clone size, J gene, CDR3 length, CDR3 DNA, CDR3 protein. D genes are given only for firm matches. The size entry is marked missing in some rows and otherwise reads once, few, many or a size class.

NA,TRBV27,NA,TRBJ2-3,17,TGTGCCAGCAGTCTCCTAAGCGGATTGGGGGGCACAGATACGCAGTATTTT,CASSLLSGLGGTDTQYF
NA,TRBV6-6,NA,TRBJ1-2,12,TGTGCCAGCAGTAATCAGGCCTATGGCTACACCTTC,CASSNQAYGYTF
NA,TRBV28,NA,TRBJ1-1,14,TGTGCCAGCAGGGGACACCTAAGGAACACTGAAGCTTTCTTT,CASRGHLRNTEAFF
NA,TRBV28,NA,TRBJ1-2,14,TGTGCCAGCAGTTTGGCAGGGCCCTCCTATGGCTACACCTTC,CASSLAGPSYGYTF
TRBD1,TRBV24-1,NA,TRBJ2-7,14,TGTGCCACTATAATACGGGACAGGGTCTACGAGCAGTACTTC,CATIIRDRVYEQYF
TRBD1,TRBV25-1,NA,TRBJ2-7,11,TGTGCCAGCGGGGACAGATACGAGCAGTACTTC,CASGDRYEQYF
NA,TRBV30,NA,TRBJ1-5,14,TGTGCCTTACAGGGCGGAACGTTCAATCAGCCCCAGCATTTT,CALQGGTFNQPQHF
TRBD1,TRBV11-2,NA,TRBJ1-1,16,TGTGCCAGCAGCTTCACCCTACCACAGGGGAGGACTGAAGCTTTCTTT,CASSFTLPQGRTEAFF
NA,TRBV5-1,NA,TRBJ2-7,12,TGCGCCAGCAGCAGTCCCTGGGGCGAGCAGTACTTC,CASSSPWGEQYF
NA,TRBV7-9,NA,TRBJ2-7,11,TGTGCCAGCAGCTTAAACTACGAGCAGTACTTC,CASSLNYEQYF
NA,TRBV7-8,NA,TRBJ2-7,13,TGTGCCAGCAGCTTAGTACACCCCTACGAGCAGTACTTC,CASSLVHPYEQYF
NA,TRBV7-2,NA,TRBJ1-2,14,TGTGCCAGCAGCCCCACCCCGGGGACCTATGGCTACACCTTC,CASSPTPGTYGYTF
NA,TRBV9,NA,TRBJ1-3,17,TGTGCCAGCAGTGCCGGGCCACAAGAGCCCTCTGGAAACACCATATATTTT,CASSAGPQEPSGNTIYF
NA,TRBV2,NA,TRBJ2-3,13,TGTGCCAGCACGGACTTCAATACCCCCGAGCAGTATTTT,CASTDFNTPEQYF
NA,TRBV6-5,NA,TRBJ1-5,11,TGTGCCAGCGGTTATAATCAGCCCCAGCATTTT,CASGYNQPQHF
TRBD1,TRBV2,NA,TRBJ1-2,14,TGTGCCAGCAGTCCCTGGACAGGTAGCTATGGCTACACCTTC,CASSPWTGSYGYTF
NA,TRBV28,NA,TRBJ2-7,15,TGTGCCAGCAGTCCCTCTACTAGAAATTACTACGAGCAGTACTTC,CASSPSTRNYYEQYF
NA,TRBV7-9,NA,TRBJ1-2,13,TGTGCCAGCAGCTACGGTGACCGAGCTGGCTACACCTTC,CASSYGDRAGYTF
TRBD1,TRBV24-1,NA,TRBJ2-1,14,TGTGCCAGCACCTCCGGGACAGGCTACAATGAGCAGTTCTTC,CASTSGTGYNEQFF
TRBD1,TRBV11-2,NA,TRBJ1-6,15,TGTGCCAGCAGCTTACAGGGGGCCATCAATTCACCCCTCCACTTT,CASSLQGAINSPLHF
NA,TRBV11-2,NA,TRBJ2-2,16,TGTGCCAGCAGCTTAGTGGGTAGCCTGAACACCGGGGAGCTGTTTTTT,CASSLVGSLNTGELFF
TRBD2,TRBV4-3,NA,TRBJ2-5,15,TGCGCCAGCAGCGTTAAGACTAGCGGGCCCGAGACCCAGTACTTC,CASSVKTSGPETQYF
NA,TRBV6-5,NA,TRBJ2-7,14,TGTGCCAGCCTACGAGGACCCAAGTTGAGTGAGCAGTACTTC,CASLRGPKLSEQYF
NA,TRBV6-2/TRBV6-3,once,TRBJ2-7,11,TGTGCCAGCAGTTACGTCTACGAGCAGTACTTC,CASSYVYEQYF
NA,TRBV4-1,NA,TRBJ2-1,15,TGCGCCAGCAGCCAAGTTTTAGGGGGGTACAATGAGCAGTTCTTC,CASSQVLGGYNEQFF
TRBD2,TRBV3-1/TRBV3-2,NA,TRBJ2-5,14,TGTGCCAGCAGCTCGGGACTAGTAGGAGAGACCCAGTACTTC,CASSSGLVGETQYF
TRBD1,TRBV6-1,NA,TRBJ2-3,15,TGTGCCAGCAGTGACCGGACAGGGTCCACAGATACGCAGTATTTT,CASSDRTGSTDTQYF
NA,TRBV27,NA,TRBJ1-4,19,TGTGCCAGCAGTTTAAGATTGGGTTTTTCCGAGTCAACTAATGAAAAACTGTTTTTT,CASSLRLGFSESTNEKLFF
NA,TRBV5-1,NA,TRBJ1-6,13,TGCGCCACCAGGAGCTCCTATAATTCACCCCTCCACTTT,CATRSSYNSPLHF
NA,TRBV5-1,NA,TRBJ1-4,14,TGCGCCAGCAGCGGCAGAAGTACCAATGAAAAACTGTTTTTT,CASSGRSTNEKLFF
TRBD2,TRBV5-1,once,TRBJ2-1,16,TGCGCCAGCAGCATACGGGGGACTAGCGGGATGAATGAGCAGTTCTTC,CASSIRGTSGMNEQFF
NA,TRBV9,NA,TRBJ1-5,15,TGTGCCAGCAGCGTAGAAGGACTTAGCAATCAGCCCCAGCATTTT,CASSVEGLSNQPQHF
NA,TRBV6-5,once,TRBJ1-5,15,TGTGCCAGCAGGATCTCCGGGGCCGGCGGTCAGCCCCAGCATTTT,CASRISGAGGQPQHF
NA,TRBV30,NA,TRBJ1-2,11,TGTGCCTGGAGTGGGGGGGATGGCTACACCTTC,CAWSGGDGYTF
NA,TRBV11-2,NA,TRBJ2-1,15,TGTGCCAGCAGCCGATCCGGACCGCGGGACAATGAGCAGTTCTTC,CASSRSGPRDNEQFF
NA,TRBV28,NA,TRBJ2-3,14,TGTGCCAGCAGCGATCTACTAGATACAGATACGCAGTATTTT,CASSDLLDTDTQYF
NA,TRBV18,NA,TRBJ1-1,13,TGTGCCAGCTTGACGAACATGAACACTGAAGCTTTCTTT,CASLTNMNTEAFF
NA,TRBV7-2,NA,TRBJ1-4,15,TGTGCCAGCAGCAATACTGGAGCTGGAAATGAAAAACTGTTTTTT,CASSNTGAGNEKLFF
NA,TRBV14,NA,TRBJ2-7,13,TGTGCCAGCAGCCAATGGGGGACGGACGAGCAGTACTTC,CASSQWGTDEQYF
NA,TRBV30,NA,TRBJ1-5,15,TGTGCCTGGAGGCCCTCAGGGATATCGTATCAGCCCCAGCATTTT,CAWRPSGISYQPQHF
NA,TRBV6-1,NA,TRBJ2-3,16,TGTGCCAGCAGTGAAAATTTGGGAGGGGGCGCAGATACGCAGTATTTT,CASSENLGGGADTQYF
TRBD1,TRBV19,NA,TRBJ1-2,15,TGTGCCAGTAGTGACCCGGGACAGGGGGCACGTGGCTACACCTTC,CASSDPGQGARGYTF
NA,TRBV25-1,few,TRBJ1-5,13,TGTGCCAGCAGTGATACAAAGAATCAGCCCCAGCATTTT,CASSDTKNQPQHF
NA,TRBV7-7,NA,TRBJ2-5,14,TGTGCTAGCAGCTTTGGCGGTTTGGAGGAGACCCAGTACTTC,CASSFGGLEETQYF
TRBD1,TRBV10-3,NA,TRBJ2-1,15,TGTGCCACCGGACAGGGACAGAGCTCCTACAATGAGCAGTTCTTC,CATGQGQSSYNEQFF
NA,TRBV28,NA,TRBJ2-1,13,TGTGCCAGCACCGTAGGGCGCTACAATGAGCAGTTCTTC,CASTVGRYNEQFF
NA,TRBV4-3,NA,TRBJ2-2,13,TGCGCCAGCAGCCAAGGGGTTACCGGGGAGCTGTTTTTT,CASSQGVTGELFF
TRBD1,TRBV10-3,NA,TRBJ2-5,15,TGTGCCATCAGTAAATCCGGGACAGGGGGACAGACCCAGTACTTC,CAISKSGTGGQTQYF